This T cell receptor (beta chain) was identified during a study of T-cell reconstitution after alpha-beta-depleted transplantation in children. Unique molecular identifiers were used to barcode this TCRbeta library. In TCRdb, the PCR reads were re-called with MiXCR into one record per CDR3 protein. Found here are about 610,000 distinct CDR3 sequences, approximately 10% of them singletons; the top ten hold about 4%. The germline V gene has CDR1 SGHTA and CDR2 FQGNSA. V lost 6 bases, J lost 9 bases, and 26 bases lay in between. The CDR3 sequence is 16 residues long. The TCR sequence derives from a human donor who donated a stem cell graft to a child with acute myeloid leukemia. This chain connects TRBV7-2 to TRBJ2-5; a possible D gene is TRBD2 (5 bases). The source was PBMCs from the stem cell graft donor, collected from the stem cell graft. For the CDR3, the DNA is TGTGCCAGCAGTCCACTCGGCGGGCTGGCCGGTGAGGCCCAGTACTTC. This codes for CASSPLGGLAGEAQYF.